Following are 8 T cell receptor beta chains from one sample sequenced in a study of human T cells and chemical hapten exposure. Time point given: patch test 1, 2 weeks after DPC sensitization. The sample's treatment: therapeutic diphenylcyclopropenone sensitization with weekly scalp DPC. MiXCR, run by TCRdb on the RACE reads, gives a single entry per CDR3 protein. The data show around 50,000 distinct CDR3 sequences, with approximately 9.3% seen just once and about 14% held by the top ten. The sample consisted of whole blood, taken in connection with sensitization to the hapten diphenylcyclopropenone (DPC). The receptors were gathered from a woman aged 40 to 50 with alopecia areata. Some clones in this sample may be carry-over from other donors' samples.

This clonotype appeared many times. CDR3 in amino acids: CASSPSGLNEQFF. CDR3 DNA sequence: TGTGCCAGCAGTCCATCGGGACTCAATGAGCAGTTCTTC. The genes are TRBV6-5 and TRBJ2-1, with D possibly TRBD2 on 6 matching bases. The germline V and J ends were trimmed by 5 bases and 6 bases, with 11 bases remaining between them. The CDR3 has 13 amino acids. Per the germline V gene, CDR1 is MNHEY and CDR2 is SVGAGI.

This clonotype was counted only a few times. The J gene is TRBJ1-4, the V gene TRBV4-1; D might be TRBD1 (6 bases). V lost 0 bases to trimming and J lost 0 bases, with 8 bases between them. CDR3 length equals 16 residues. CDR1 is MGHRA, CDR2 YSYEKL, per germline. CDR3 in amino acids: CASSQDPGATNEKLFF. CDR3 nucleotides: TGCGCCAGCAGCCAAGATCCAGGGGCAACTAATGAAAAACTGTTTTTT.

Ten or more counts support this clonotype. CDR3 nucleotides: TGCAGTGCTGGACCTGTTGAAGAGCAGTTCTTC. Residues: CSAGPVEEQFF. The V gene is TRBV20-1, the J gene TRBJ2-1; no clear D. Deletions cut 5 bases from V and 10 bases from J, with 12 bases between. Germline V lookup: CDR1 DFQATT, CDR2 SNEGSKA (reference sequence). The CDR3 is 11 residues long.

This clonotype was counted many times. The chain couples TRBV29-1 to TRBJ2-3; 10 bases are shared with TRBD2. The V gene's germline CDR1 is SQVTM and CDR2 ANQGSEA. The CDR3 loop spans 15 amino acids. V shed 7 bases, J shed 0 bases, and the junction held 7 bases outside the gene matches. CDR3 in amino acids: CSGTTSGVSTDTQYF. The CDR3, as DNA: TGCAGCGGTACAACTAGCGGGGTGAGCACAGATACGCAGTATTTT.

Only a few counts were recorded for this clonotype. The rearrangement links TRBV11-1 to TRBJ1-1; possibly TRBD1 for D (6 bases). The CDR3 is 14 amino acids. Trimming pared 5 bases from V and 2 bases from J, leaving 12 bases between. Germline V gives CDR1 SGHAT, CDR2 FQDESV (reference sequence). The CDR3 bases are TGTGCCAGCAGCCCGGACAGTTTTAACACTGAAGCTTTCTTT. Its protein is CASSPDSFNTEAFF.

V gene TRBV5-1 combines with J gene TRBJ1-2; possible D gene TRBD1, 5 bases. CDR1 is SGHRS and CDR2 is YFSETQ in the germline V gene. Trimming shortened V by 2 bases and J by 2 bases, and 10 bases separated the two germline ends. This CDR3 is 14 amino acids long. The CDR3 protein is CASSFGRANYGYTF. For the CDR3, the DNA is TGCGCCAGCAGCTTTGGCAGGGCAAACTATGGCTACACCTTC. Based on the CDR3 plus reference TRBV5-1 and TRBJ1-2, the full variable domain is KAGVTQTPRYLIKTRGQQVTLSCSPISGHRSVSWYQQTPGQGLQFLFEYFSETQRNKGNFPGRFSGRQFSNSRSEMNVSTLELGDSALYLCASSFGRANYGYTFGSGTRLTVV.

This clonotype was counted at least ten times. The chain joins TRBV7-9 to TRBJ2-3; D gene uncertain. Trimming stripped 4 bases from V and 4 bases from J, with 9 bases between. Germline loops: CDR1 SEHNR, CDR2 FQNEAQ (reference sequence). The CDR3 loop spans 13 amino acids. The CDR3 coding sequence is TGTGCCAGCAGCTCCCTGTCATCAGATACGCAGTATTTT. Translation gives CASSSLSSDTQYF.

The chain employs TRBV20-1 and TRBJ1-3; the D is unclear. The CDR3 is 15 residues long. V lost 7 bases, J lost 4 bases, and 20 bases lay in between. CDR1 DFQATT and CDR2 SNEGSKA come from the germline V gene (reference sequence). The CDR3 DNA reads TGCAGTGTTCAGAGTGGGGTTGGCTACGGAAACACCATATATTTT. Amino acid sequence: CSVQSGVGYGNTIYF.